Listed below are T cell receptor beta chains from one sample, sequenced in a study of vaccination and CD4 T cells after COVID-19. TCRdb processed the PCR reads anew with MiXCR; each CDR3 protein has one entry. The sample has over 8,000 distinct CDR3 sequences; around 28% are singletons. Their recognized antigens are unknown. Sequenced input: CD4+ T cells from blood, cultured in vitro. The source of these receptors is a human donor in good health. Each CDR3 is given with its conserved first and last residue. Each record gives: CDR3 protein, CDR3 DNA, J gene, clone size, D gene, V gene. A D gene is named only where the DNA matches it firmly. The size field is filled for only some rows; it gives once, few, many or a size class.

CSAEATSTPGDTQYF,TGCAGTGCAGAAGCTACTAGCACCCCTGGAGATACGCAGTATTTT,TRBJ2-3,few,NA,TRBV20-1
CASSYSPRNEQFF,TGTGCCAGCAGTTATTCCCCTCGCAATGAGCAGTTCTTC,TRBJ2-1,NA,NA,TRBV6-2/TRBV6-3
CASSYSGANTEAFF,TGTGCCAGCAGTTACTCGGGCGCGAACACTGAAGCTTTCTTT,TRBJ1-1,few,NA,TRBV6-5
CASNEGIEQFF,TGCGCCAGCAACGAGGGTATTGAGCAGTTCTTC,TRBJ2-1,NA,NA,TRBV5-1
CASSDGVGETQYF,TGTGCCAGCAGTGACGGGGTGGGAGAGACCCAGTACTTC,TRBJ2-5,few,NA,TRBV2
CASSDNEQFF,TGTGCCAGCAGTGACAATGAGCAGTTCTTC,TRBJ2-1,NA,NA,TRBV2
CVSIPPGVGTQHF,TGTGTCAGCATACCGCCCGGGGTTGGGACCCAGCACTTC,TRBJ2-5,NA,NA,TRBV12-3/TRBV12-4
CASSFHAVLLNSYEQYF,TGTGCCAGCAGCTTTCACGCCGTACTGCTAAACTCCTACGAGCAGTACTTC,TRBJ2-7,few,NA,TRBV7-2
CSASRPLTDTQYF,TGCAGTGCTAGTCGCCCTTTGACAGATACGCAGTATTTT,TRBJ2-3,NA,NA,TRBV20-1
CSATNRVWNTGELFF,TGCAGTGCTACGAACAGGGTCTGGAACACCGGGGAGCTGTTTTTT,TRBJ2-2,few,NA,TRBV20-1
CASSIVGGANSPLHF,TGTGCCAGTAGTATAGTTGGGGGTGCCAATTCACCCCTCCACTTT,TRBJ1-6,few,NA,TRBV19
CSANLGTDTQYF,TGCAGTGCTAACCTAGGCACAGATACGCAGTATTTT,TRBJ2-3,NA,NA,TRBV20-1
CSEVDRGGDEQFF,TGCAGTGAGGTGGACAGGGGGGGCGATGAGCAGTTCTTC,TRBJ2-1,NA,TRBD1,TRBV20-1
CASSPPEAYYEQYF,TGTGCCAGCAGCCCCCCCGAGGCTTACTACGAGCAGTACTTC,TRBJ2-7,few,NA,TRBV11-2
CSARVTGGENQPQHF,TGCAGTGCTAGGGTCACAGGGGGTGAGAACCAGCCCCAGCATTTT,TRBJ1-5,NA,TRBD1,TRBV20-1
CSVPGPGGIRQFF,TGCAGTGTCCCGGGACCAGGGGGTATACGGCAGTTCTTC,TRBJ2-1,NA,TRBD1,TRBV20-1
CATDGDRSYNEQFF,TGTGCCACAGATGGGGACAGGTCCTACAATGAGCAGTTCTTC,TRBJ2-1,NA,TRBD1,TRBV19
CASLMNTEAFF,TGTGCCAGCCTCATGAACACTGAAGCTTTCTTT,TRBJ1-1,NA,NA,TRBV6-1
CASSEQGSEQFF,TGTGCCAGCAGTGAACAGGGGAGTGAGCAGTTCTTC,TRBJ2-1,NA,NA,TRBV2